This TCR beta chain was obtained from a study of identical twins. General observations from the study: A cross-sectional statistical analysis, not follow-up of the same donors, supported the conclusions.

TCRdb recomputed calls from the 5' RACE reads with MiXCR, one row per CDR3 protein. The table records hundreds of thousands of distinct CDR3 sequences, around 22% of them present only once. This clonotype was seen repeatedly, ten times or more. Its target is unknown. The CDR3 covers 14 residues. Germline values: CDR1 SGHRS, CDR2 YFSETQ. Germline trimming cut 6 bases from V and 1 base from J; bases unmatched to any gene: 4. The same data also contributed to another study, on yellow fever vaccine responses in identical twins.

Sequencing input: CD4+ T cells sorted from blood. This chain links TRBV5-1 with TRBJ1-3, with 7 bases matching TRBD1. This receptor was obtained from a woman between 18 and 30 years old in good health. The CDR3 spells CASTEGASGNTIYF. The CDR3 DNA reads as TGCGCCAGCACCGAGGGGGCGTCTGGAAACACCATATATTTT.